This TCR beta chain was retrieved from a study of a mutant IDH1 vaccine in newly diagnosed glioma. On the study more broadly: Earlier care involved radiotherapy, temozolomide, or both, and the majority received both.

Turning to this clone: The target antigen is unknown.

Germline V gene sequence: CDR1 MNHEY, CDR2 SVGAGI. Trimming left V 6 bases short and J 5 bases short, with 17 bases between. CDR3 length equals 14 residues. Specified time point: week 11, during vaccination. In every dose of vaccine, 300 ug of mutant IDH1 20-mer peptide was given alongside topical imiquimod. Some clones are missing from TCRdb's copy, which holds only in-frame ones; the method was immunoSEQ multiplex PCR. The sample contains 20,000 to 30,000 clones, 60% to 80% of which appear only once. Sequencing was performed on PBMCs, taken from a glioma patient whose treatment included an IDH1 peptide vaccine. This chain connects TRBV6-5 to TRBJ2-7, with D tentatively TRBD2 (5 bases). The receptor was isolated from a woman aged 18-30 years with glioma. The CDR3 DNA reads as TGTGCCAGCAGACGGGAAGTTCATATCGACGAGCAGTACTTC. It yields the protein CASRREVHIDEQYF.